Listed here are 27 T cell receptor beta chains from one sample, sequenced in a study of cytotoxic CD8 clonotypes in ibrutinib-treated CLL. Here immunoSEQ multiplex PCR was the method, and the copy in TCRdb shows in-frame clones only, minus some. The repertoire consists of 200,000 to 250,000 clones, with about four fifths occurring once and the leading ten covering over 9.5%. Here the sequenced sample was PBMCs, taken after 12 months of ibrutinib treatment. These TCRs come from a human donor with chronic lymphocytic leukemia.

The rearrangement links TRBV25-1 to TRBJ2-7; 9 nucleotides match TRBD1. With 5 bases clipped from V and 6 bases from J, the junction kept 14 bases outside the gene matches. This CDR3 comprises 16 residues. Germline lookup yields CDR1 MGHDK and CDR2 SYGVNS. CDR3: CASSNQTTGTGTEQYF. In DNA form, the CDR3 reads TGTGCCAGCAGTAACCAAACCACCGGGACAGGGACCGAGCAGTACTTC.

V and J are TRBV2 and TRBJ2-1, with D uncertain. The V end lost 5 bases, the J end lost 0 bases, and 14 bases lay between the germline ends. CDR3 length: 16 amino acids. Germline CDR1 is SNHLY and CDR2 is FYNNEI. The CDR3 nucleotides read TGTGCCAGCAGTTACGATCCGGGCGGCTCCTACAATGAGCAGTTCTTC. This sequence encodes CASSYDPGGSYNEQFF.

The chain links TRBV20-1 to TRBJ2-5; a weak D match, TRBD1 (6 bases). The CDR3 runs 11 residues. The germline CDR1 and CDR2 sequences are DFQATT and SNEGSKA (reference sequence). The V end was cut by 3 bases, the J end by 10 bases, with 12 bases between. The CDR3 DNA sequence: TGCAGTGCTAGGGTGGGGGCCAACCAGTACTTC. Translated, it gives CSARVGANQYF.

The chain carries TRBV5-1 and TRBJ2-6, with D hard to call. This CDR3 has 19 amino acids. Germline CDR1 is SGHRS and CDR2 is YFSETQ. Trimming left V 2 bases short and J 0 bases short, with 18 bases between. This CDR3 reads CASSFGSATALSGANVLTF. The CDR3 region has the DNA TGCGCCAGCAGCTTCGGGTCGGCGACCGCACTCTCTGGGGCCAACGTCCTGACTTTC.

The rearrangement links TRBV6-1 to TRBJ1-5, with a possible D match to TRBD1 (6 bases). Looked up from germline, CDR1 is MNHNS and CDR2 is SASEGT. The CDR3 extends over 15 amino acids. The V gene lost 5 bases and the J gene lost 6 bases, with 17 bases spanning the gap. This chain's CDR3 is CASSWTEGFSQPQHF. The CDR3, as DNA: TGTGCCAGCAGTTGGACAGAGGGTTTCAGTCAGCCCCAGCATTTT.

The rearrangement uses TRBV25-1 and TRBJ1-5, with a weak D call TRBD1 (5 bases). Per germline, CDR1 MGHDK and CDR2 SYGVNS. Trimming cost V 4 bases and J 2 bases, with 21 bases left between them. The CDR3 length is 18 residues. CDR3 loop: CASSASGLPGSGNQPQHF. In DNA, the CDR3 is TGTGCCAGCAGTGCCAGTGGACTACCAGGGTCGGGCAATCAGCCCCAGCATTTT.

V usage is TRBV2 and J usage is TRBJ1-3; a weak D match, TRBD1 (5 bases). The V gene's germline CDR1 is SNHLY and CDR2 FYNNEI. This CDR3 has 16 amino acids. V was shortened by 2 bases and J by 4 bases, with 15 bases between the two germline ends. The CDR3 nucleotides read TGTGCCAGCAGTGAAAGGGGCCGGGGCTCGGGAAACACCATATATTTT. Translating it yields CASSERGRGSGNTIYF.

V gene TRBV10-2 combines with J gene TRBJ1-1; 7 bases are a match to TRBD1. CDR3 length: 12 residues. Trimming at V came to 6 bases and at J to 4 bases, leaving 2 bases not matched to a gene. Germline CDR1 WSHSY, CDR2 SAAADI. The CDR3 reads CASRNRGTEAFF. The DNA for the CDR3 is TGCGCCAGCAGAAACAGGGGCACTGAAGCTTTCTTT.

The chain employs TRBV15 and TRBJ1-6; weak D call: TRBD1 (5 bases). This CDR3 is built from 15 residues. V was cut by 4 bases and J by 0 bases, with 7 bases left in between. Germline CDR1 and CDR2: LNHNV and YYDKDF (reference sequence). DNA for the CDR3: TGTGCCACCAGCAAGGGGCGCTCCTATAATTCACCCCTCCACTTT. Translation gives CATSKGRSYNSPLHF.

The rearrangement uses TRBV13 and TRBJ1-6, with D maybe TRBD1 (5 bases). Trimming took 2 bases from V and 8 from J, leaving 13 bases between them. Germline CDR1 is PRHDT and CDR2 is FYEKMQ (reference sequence). CDR3 length equals 15 residues. The CDR3 DNA sequence: TGTGCCAGCAGCTTAATGGGGGTCGCGGATTCACCCCTCCACTTT. The encoded protein is CASSLMGVADSPLHF.

This clone occurred once. CDR3 nucleotide sequence: TGTGCCAGCAGCCAGACTTATGACAATGAGCAGTTCTTC. This sequence encodes CASSQTYDNEQFF. The chain has TRBV7-9 and TRBJ2-1; no clear D gene. V dropped 5 bases and J dropped 5 bases, with 10 bases sitting between them. The CDR3 loop spans 13 amino acids. The germline gives CDR1 SEHNR, CDR2 FQNEAQ (reference sequence).

V is TRBV6-6 and J is TRBJ1-1; no firm D call. The CDR3 consists of 13 residues. The germline gives CDR1 MNHNY, CDR2 SVGAGI (reference sequence). The ends were cut back, 0 bases at V and 4 bases at J, with 6 bases in the middle. The CDR3 DNA follows: TGTGCCAGCAGTTACTCGCAGAGCACTGAAGCTTTCTTT. Its translation: CASSYSQSTEAFF.

The chain has TRBV2 and TRBJ2-5; 8 bases align to TRBD2. The CDR3 contains 15 residues. V trimming: 0 bases; J trimming: 5 bases; junction bases outside the gene matches: 5. Germline V gives CDR1 SNHLY, CDR2 FYNNEI. CDR3 residues: CASSEASGETETQYF. CDR3 nucleotide sequence: TGTGCCAGCAGTGAAGCTAGCGGGGAAACCGAGACCCAGTACTTC.

This chain uses TRBV5-1 with TRBJ1-2; maybe TRBD1 (5 bases). Germline V CDR1 and CDR2: SGHRS, YFSETQ. V was clipped by 5 bases and J by 4 bases, with 9 bases between them. The CDR3 covers 12 residues. The CDR3 coding sequence is TGCGCCAGCAGGGACAACACCTATGGCTACACCTTC. Translating it yields CASRDNTYGYTF.

The chain uses TRBV19 and TRBJ1-1; D might be TRBD1 (6 bases). Germline V gene lookup returns CDR1 LNHDA and CDR2 SQIVND (reference sequence). The V gene lost 1 base and the J gene lost 5 bases, with 14 bases spanning the gap. CDR3 length: 15 residues. CDR3 nucleotide sequence: TGTGCCAGTAGTATAGCAGGCAGGGGCAGGACTGAAGCTTTCTTT. The encoded protein is CASSIAGRGRTEAFF.

This sequence joins TRBV5-4 and TRBJ2-5, with D tentatively TRBD1 (6 bases). The CDR3 is 13 amino acids. V was trimmed by 0 bases and J by 5 bases, leaving 8 bases between them. Germline-derived CDR1 and CDR2 are SGHNT and YYREEE (reference sequence). CDR3 protein: CASSLAGAETQYF. CDR3 DNA sequence: TGTGCCAGCAGCTTGGCAGGGGCTGAGACCCAGTACTTC. Based on the CDR3 plus reference TRBV5-4 and TRBJ2-5, the full variable domain is ETGVTQSPTHLIKTRGQQVTLRCSSQSGHNTVSWYQQALGQGPQFIFQYYREEENGRGNFPPRFSGLQFPNYSSELNVNALELDDSALYLCASSLAGAETQYFGPGTRLLVL.

This clone was detected once. The chain carries TRBV19 and TRBJ2-3; 13 nucleotides agree with TRBD2. CDR1 is LNHDA, CDR2 SQIVND, per germline (reference sequence). This CDR3 is built from 14 residues. V lost 10 bases to trimming and J lost 5 bases; unmatched junction nucleotides: 6. CDR3 coding DNA: TGTGCCACCAGGACTAGCGGGAGTTTAGATACGCAGTATTTT. Protein: CATRTSGSLDTQYF.

A few counts support this clone. V is TRBV2 and J is TRBJ1-2, with D perhaps matching TRBD1 (6 bases). Germline assignment: CDR1 SNHLY and CDR2 FYNNEI. V was trimmed by 6 bases and J by 3 bases, leaving 14 bases between them. The CDR3 covers 14 residues. CDR3 nucleotides: TGTGCCAGCAGACGAACAGGGACTGACTATGGCTACACCTTC. It specifies CASRRTGTDYGYTF.

This clone has only a few counts. The CDR3 reads CASSLAVGKDTGELFF. The CDR3 DNA reads TGCGCCAGCAGCTTGGCGGTAGGGAAGGACACCGGGGAGCTGTTTTTT. The rearrangement joins TRBV5-1 to TRBJ2-2; D remains unclear. The germline V gene has CDR1 SGHRS and CDR2 YFSETQ. Trimming took 0 bases from V and 3 from J, leaving 12 bases between them. The CDR3 covers 16 residues.

The chain uses TRBV4-1 and TRBJ2-7; 8 positions match TRBD1. The V gene end was trimmed by 3 bases and the J gene end by 6 bases; junction bases not matched to a gene: 7. This CDR3 comprises 14 residues. CDR1 and CDR2 from the germline V gene are MGHRA and YSYEKL. The CDR3 sequence: CASSQWTGSLEQYF. CDR3 DNA: TGCGCCAGCAGCCAGTGGACAGGGTCCCTCGAGCAGTACTTC.

This clone has just a few counts. The chain recombines TRBV2 with TRBJ1-5, with 11 positions matching TRBD1. The germline gives CDR1 SNHLY, CDR2 FYNNEI. The CDR3 sequence is 15 residues long. V shed 5 bases, J shed 7 bases, and the junction held 7 bases outside the gene matches. CDR3 DNA sequence: TGTGCCAGCAGTCGGACAGGGGGCGCGGGGCAGCCCCAGCATTTT. Translated, it gives CASSRTGGAGQPQHF.

This clone turned up a few times. The chain is built from TRBV5-1 and TRBJ2-7; D might be TRBD1 (6 bases). Germline CDR1 and CDR2: SGHRS and YFSETQ. The V and J ends lost 5 bases and 5 bases respectively, with 17 bases between them. CDR3 length: 14 amino acids. This chain's CDR3 is CASRGPDRIHEQYF. Here the CDR3 DNA reads TGCGCCAGCAGAGGTCCCGACAGGATCCACGAGCAGTACTTC.

Turning to this clone: The sample contains more than one DNA sequence encoding this CDR3. The rearrangement uses TRBV5-4 and TRBJ2-5, with TRBD2 identical over 12 bases. Germline V lookup: CDR1 SGHNT, CDR2 YYREEE (reference sequence). This CDR3 spans 15 amino acids. The ends lost 3 bases at V and 2 bases at J; junction bases unmatched: 2. The CDR3 nucleotides read TGTGCCAGCAGCTCCGGGACTAGCGGGCAAGAGACCCAGTACTTC. Translated, it gives CASSSGTSGQETQYF.

This clone was counted once. The chain recombines TRBV6-1 with TRBJ2-1, with 12 bases fitting TRBD2. Germline V gives CDR1 MNHNS, CDR2 SASEGT. The V segment lost 7 bases and the J segment 7 bases; nucleotides outside the gene matches: 8. This CDR3 contains 15 residues. The CDR3 reads CASNLAGGPANEQFF. In nucleotides, the CDR3 is TGTGCCAGCAATCTAGCGGGGGGGCCGGCGAATGAGCAGTTCTTC.

The J gene is TRBJ1-1, the V gene TRBV5-1; 10 bases are a match to TRBD1. V shed 7 bases and J 4 bases; nucleotides not matched to a gene: 10. This CDR3 region has 15 residues. Germline-derived CDR1 and CDR2 are SGHRS and YFSETQ. CDR3 amino acids: CASVRGQGKSTEAFF. The CDR3 DNA reads TGCGCCAGCGTCCGGGGACAGGGGAAAAGCACTGAAGCTTTCTTT.

This clone has ten or more counts. The V and J genes are TRBV11-3 and TRBJ1-2; TRBD1 might be the D (6 bases). The length of the CDR3 is 12 residues. V lost 7 bases and J lost 6, with 12 bases in between. CDR1 is SGHNT and CDR2 is YENEEA in the germline V gene. DNA of the CDR3: TGTGCCAGCAAACAGACAGGAGATGGCTACACCTTC. This encodes CASKQTGDGYTF. Based on the CDR3 plus reference TRBV11-3 and TRBJ1-2, the full variable domain is EAGVVQSPRYKIIEKKQPVAFWCNPISGHNTLYWYLQNLGQGPELLIRYENEEAVDDSQLPKDRFSAERLKGVDSTLKIQPAELGDSAVYLCASKQTGDGYTFGSGTRLTVV.

This clone showed up just a few times. The gene calls are TRBV4-1 and TRBJ2-7; 8 nucleotides align to TRBD1. Germline V gives CDR1 MGHRA, CDR2 YSYEKL. Losses at the gene ends were 7 bases for V and 5 bases for J; bases not matched to a gene: 10. This CDR3 region has 14 residues. The CDR3 nucleotides are TGCGCCAGCAACAAACAGGGGGGAAACGACGAGCAGTACTTC. This encodes CASNKQGGNDEQYF.